These 32 T cell receptor beta chains were sequenced from one sample in a study of graft-versus-host responses after intestinal transplantation. TCRdb's copy holds only in-frame clones and misses some; the assay was immunoSEQ multiplex PCR. The data contain roughly 5,200 clones, approximately 25% of them singletons. This specimen consisted of alloreactive CD4+ T cells from a mixed lymphocyte reaction culture, obtained before transplantation. Subset noted: CFSE-low proliferating T cells sorted from roughly 6-day pre-transplant mixed lymphocyte reaction (GvH or HvG direction). The receptor source for this set is a human patient who was an organ donor for intestinal transplantation.

By proportion, this clone is medium-sized. V gene TRBV30 combines with J gene TRBJ1-2, with D possibly being TRBD1 (5 bases). The CDR3 totals 11 residues. Germline assignment: CDR1 GTSNPN and CDR2 SVGIG (reference sequence). Trimming cost V 0 bases and J 6 bases, with 5 bases left between them. CDR3 loop: CAWSVGDGYTF. CDR3 nucleotide sequence: TGTGCCTGGAGTGTAGGGGATGGCTACACCTTC.

This clone was counted only a few times. J is TRBJ2-1 and V is TRBV30; 8 bases are a match to TRBD2. This CDR3 comprises 13 residues. The germline CDR1 and CDR2 sequences are GTSNPN and SVGIG (reference sequence). J gave up 10 bases and V 5 bases, and 10 bases lay outside the gene matches. The CDR3 reads CAWSRLAYGEQFF. Written as DNA, the CDR3 is TGTGCCTGGTCCCGACTAGCGTACGGGGAGCAGTTCTTC.

This clone was seen a handful of times. The chain uses TRBV7-3 and TRBJ2-3; TRBD2 agrees at 10 bases. V trimming: 5 bases; J trimming: 1 base; junction bases outside the gene matches: 15. CDR1 and CDR2 from the germline V gene are SGHTA and FQGTGA. The CDR3 runs 19 residues. The CDR3 loop is CASSPSGRVVGLRTDTQYF. The CDR3 DNA sequence: TGTGCCAGCAGCCCAAGCGGGAGGGTTGTCGGGCTTCGCACAGATACGCAGTATTTT.

In its sample, this clone was seen a few times. The chain combines TRBV11-3 with TRBJ2-5, with D perhaps matching TRBD2 (6 bases). CDR1 and CDR2 (germline): SGHNT, YENEEA. The ends were cut back, 5 bases at V and 0 bases at J, with 25 bases in the middle. This CDR3 has 19 amino acids. The CDR3 spells CASSPSSRGTVLYQETQYF. The CDR3 DNA reads TGTGCCAGCAGCCCCAGCTCGCGGGGAACCGTATTGTACCAAGAGACCCAGTACTTC.

The CDR3 loop is CASRVMNTEAFF. In DNA form, the CDR3 reads TGTGCAAGTCGCGTTATGAACACTGAAGCTTTCTTT. The chain employs TRBV12-2 and TRBJ1-1. TRBV12-2 is a pseudogene locus. CDR3 length equals 12 residues.

The table lists this clone with a few counts. The rearrangement links TRBV4-1 to TRBJ1-1; tentatively, D is TRBD1 (5 bases). V was clipped by 1 base and J by 4 bases, with 13 bases between them. CDR1 MGHRA and CDR2 YSYEKL come from the germline V gene. The CDR3 length is 15 residues. CDR3: CASSQARALGTEAFF. In DNA, the CDR3 is TGCGCCAGCAGCCAAGCCAGGGCATTGGGCACTGAAGCTTTCTTT.

The chain combines TRBV28 with TRBJ1-2; D unclear. CDR3 length: 15 amino acids. Germline V gene sequence: CDR1 MDHEN, CDR2 SYDVKM. V was cut by 4 bases and J by 4 bases, with 16 bases left in between. The CDR3 DNA reads TGTGCCAGCAGTTCTCCGCCCCTAGCTTCCTATGGCTACACCTTC. Residues: CASSSPPLASYGYTF.

The chain joins TRBV28 to TRBJ2-2, with 15 bases aligning to TRBD2. The CDR3 loop spans 18 amino acids. Per the germline V gene, CDR1 is MDHEN and CDR2 is SYDVKM. Trimming took 6 bases from V and 2 from J; bases not matched to a gene: 7. The CDR3 spells CASRPAGLAGGNTGELFF. CDR3 DNA sequence: TGTGCCAGCAGACCCGCGGGACTAGCGGGAGGAAACACCGGGGAGCTGTTTTTT. The full variable domain, with the rest looked up from reference TRBV28 and TRBJ2-2, is DVKVTQSSRYLVKRTGEKVFLECVQDMDHENMFWYRQDPGLGLRLIYFSYDVKMKEKGDIPEGYSVSREKKERFSLILESASTNQTSMYLCASRPAGLAGGNTGELFFGEGSRLTVL.

The chain combines TRBV5-1 with TRBJ1-1; the D is unclear. CDR3 length equals 13 residues. Germline V gene lookup returns CDR1 SGHRS and CDR2 YFSETQ. Trimming removed 5 bases from V and 3 bases from J, with 11 bases in between. The CDR3 sequence: CASSYTLHTEAFF. The CDR3 DNA reads TGCGCCAGCAGTTACACCCTCCACACTGAAGCTTTCTTT.

This clone is labeled as medium-sized. This rearrangement joins TRBV19 to TRBJ2-7; D may be TRBD1 (5 bases). V was clipped by 3 bases and J by 3 bases, with 12 bases between them. The germline gives CDR1 LNHDA, CDR2 SQIVND (reference sequence). The CDR3 length is 14 residues. The CDR3 sequence: CASSIQGIGYEQYF. DNA of the CDR3: TGTGCCAGTAGTATTCAGGGAATCGGCTACGAGCAGTACTTC.

This chain joins TRBV7-2 and TRBJ1-4; D call uncertain. The length of the CDR3 is 14 residues. CDR1 SGHTA and CDR2 FQGNSA come from the germline V gene. The V end lost 1 base, the J end lost 8 bases, and 11 bases lay between the germline ends. CDR3 sequence reads: CASSLVRGKEKLFF. CDR3 DNA sequence: TGTGCCAGCAGCTTAGTTCGGGGTAAAGAAAAACTGTTTTTT.

This clone counts as medium-sized (0.01 to 0.1%). CDR3 sequence reads: CASSLGGLAKNIQYF. CDR3 DNA sequence: TGTGCCAGCAGCTTGGGGGGGCTAGCCAAAAACATTCAGTACTTC. The rearrangement uses TRBV5-4 and TRBJ2-4, with D perhaps TRBD1 (6 bases). Germline CDR1 and CDR2: SGHNT and YYREEE (reference sequence). V was trimmed by 0 bases and J by 0 bases, leaving 7 bases between them. The CDR3 is made up of 15 amino acids. The whole variable domain, filled in from reference TRBV5-4 and TRBJ2-4, reads ETGVTQSPTHLIKTRGQQVTLRCSSQSGHNTVSWYQQALGQGPQFIFQYYREEENGRGNFPPRFSGLQFPNYSSELNVNALELDDSALYLCASSLGGLAKNIQYFGAGTRLSVL.

The rearrangement uses TRBV7-9 and TRBJ2-3; D perhaps matches TRBD2 (5 bases). The CDR3 sequence is 15 residues long. CDR1 and CDR2 from the germline V gene are SEHNR and FQNEAQ (reference sequence). V dropped 5 bases and J dropped 4 bases, with 16 bases sitting between them. CDR3 DNA: TGTGCCAGCAGCCCCTTCCCCACTAGGGCAGATACGCAGTATTTT. Protein sequence: CASSPFPTRADTQYF.

For this clone: Other DNA sequences within the sample encode an identical CDR3. The chain couples TRBV15 to TRBJ2-3; 10 bases are a match to TRBD2. CDR3 length equals 15 residues. The germline gives CDR1 LNHNV, CDR2 YYDKDF (reference sequence). The ends lost 2 bases at V and 3 bases at J; junction bases unmatched: 2. The CDR3 nucleotides read TGTGCCACCAGCAGATTAGCGGGAGGAACAGATACGCAGTATTTT. It translates to CATSRLAGGTDTQYF.

This clone occurred a few times. The chain carries TRBV19 and TRBJ1-2, with D unresolved. This CDR3 contains 13 residues. Germline CDR1 and CDR2: LNHDA and SQIVND (reference sequence). V was shortened by 4 bases and J by 2 bases, with 8 bases between the two germline ends. CDR3 region: CASSSDINYGYTF. Written as DNA, the CDR3 is TGTGCCAGTAGTAGCGACATAAACTATGGCTACACCTTC. Variable domain in full (rest from reference TRBV19 and TRBJ1-2): DGGITQSPKYLFRKEGQNVTLSCEQNLNHDAMYWYRQDPGQGLRLIYYSQIVNDFQKGDIAEGYSVSREKKESFPLTVTSAQKNPTAFYLCASSSDINYGYTFGSGTRLTVV.

The V gene is TRBV29-1, the J gene TRBJ1-2, with 7 bases lining up with TRBD1. Trimming removed 6 bases from V and 5 bases from J; junction bases left unmatched: 9. This CDR3 is built from 13 residues. Germline V CDR1 and CDR2: SQVTM, ANQGSEA. The CDR3 region has the DNA TGCAGCGTGATCGCAGGGGGTGGGTATGGCTACACCTTC. It is translated as CSVIAGGGYGYTF.

This clone is categorized as medium-sized. The chain carries TRBV19 and TRBJ2-3, with D tentatively TRBD1 (5 bases). The CDR3 totals 15 residues. Per the germline V gene, CDR1 is LNHDA and CDR2 is SQIVND (reference sequence). Trimming removed 6 bases at V and 0 bases at J, with 13 bases between. The CDR3: CASRLGHLSTDTQYF. The CDR3 region has the DNA TGTGCCAGTAGGTTAGGACACCTTAGCACAGATACGCAGTATTTT.

This clone is classed as large. The chain couples TRBV30 to TRBJ1-2; D perhaps matches TRBD1 (5 bases). V was trimmed by 1 base and J by 3 bases, leaving 9 bases between them. The CDR3 runs 13 residues. Germline CDR1 reads GTSNPN; CDR2 reads SVGIG (reference sequence). In nucleotides, the CDR3 is TGTGCCTGGAGTGGGCGGGGGGACTATGGCTACACCTTC. This translates into CAWSGRGDYGYTF. Full variable domain (missing parts from reference TRBV30 and TRBJ1-2): SQTIHQWPATLVQPVGSPLSLECTVEGTSNPNLYWYRQAAGRGLQLLFYSVGIGQISSEVPQNLSASRPQDRQFILSSKKLLLSDSGFYLCAWSGRGDYGYTFGSGTRLTVV.

The chain has TRBV9 and TRBJ2-3, with 7 bases fitting TRBD1. J was trimmed by 1 base and V by 2 bases; bases with no gene match: 1. CDR1 and CDR2 from the germline V gene are SGDLS and YYNGEE. This CDR3 has 14 amino acids. The CDR3: CASSVGQGTDTQYF. The DNA of the CDR3 is TGTGCCAGCAGCGTTGGACAGGGCACAGATACGCAGTATTTT.

The chain combines TRBV5-1 with TRBJ2-1, with a tentative D call TRBD2 (6 bases). V lost 0 bases, J lost 3 bases, and 16 bases lay in between. CDR1 SGHRS and CDR2 YFSETQ come from the germline V gene. This CDR3 contains 17 residues. CDR3 nucleotide sequence: TGCGCCAGCAGCTTGGGGCATGCTAGCGCAATCTACAATGAGCAGTTCTTC. Its translation: CASSLGHASAIYNEQFF.

The J gene is TRBJ1-1, the V gene TRBV7-9; 7 nucleotides line up with TRBD1. CDR3 length: 14 amino acids. After removal of 4 bases from V and 11 bases from J, the junction contained 13 bases not matched to a gene. The germline V gene encodes CDR1 SEHNR and CDR2 FQNEAQ (reference sequence). The DNA for the CDR3 is TGTGCCAGCAGCTCCCCGGAGGACAGGACGCGGGCTTTCTTT. It specifies CASSSPEDRTRAFF.

Only a few counts were recorded for this clone. The CDR3 spells CASSDYRYIGNTIYF. The DNA for the CDR3 is TGTGCCAGCAGTGACTACAGGTACATCGGAAACACCATATATTTT. This sequence joins TRBV6-5 and TRBJ1-3, with D possibly being TRBD1 (5 bases). From germline, CDR1 is MNHEY and CDR2 SVGAGI. The CDR3 runs to 15 residues. V lost 5 bases and J 4 bases, leaving 15 bases between the germline ends.

This clone has a handful of counts. At one end, the junction sequence differs from germline, possibly due to a read error. The V gene is TRBV5-1, the J gene TRBJ1-2; 8 bases fit TRBD1. Germline V lookup: CDR1 SGHRS, CDR2 YFSETQ. The CDR3 runs 13 residues. The CDR3 DNA reads TGTGCCAGCAGCGTACAGGGGGGCATTGGCTACACCTTC. This sequence encodes CASSVQGGIGYTF.

This clone counts as medium-sized. V and J are TRBV5-8 and TRBJ2-7, with no clear D. Germline V gives CDR1 SGHTS, CDR2 YDEGEE. The CDR3 length is 16 residues. The V gene lost 4 bases and the J gene lost 5 bases, with 22 bases spanning the gap. CDR3 sequence: CASSRGSLGLIDEQYF. The CDR3 coding sequence is TGTGCCAGCAGCCGAGGTTCTTTGGGTTTGATCGACGAGCAGTACTTC. The whole variable domain, filled in from reference TRBV5-8 and TRBJ2-7, reads EAGVTQSPTHLIKTRGQQATLRCSPISGHTSVYWYQQALGLGLQFLLWYDEGEERNRGNFPPRFSGRQFPNYSSELNVNALELEDSALYLCASSRGSLGLIDEQYFGPGTRLTVT.

The CDR3 sequence is CASSRGGGWDTQYF. For the CDR3, the DNA is TGTGCCAGCAGCCGGGGGGGCGGATGGGATACGCAGTATTTT. The J gene is TRBJ2-3, the V gene TRBV5-4; 8 positions match TRBD2. The CDR3 is 14 residues long. V shed 4 bases and J 6 bases; nucleotides not matched to a gene: 7. Germline-derived CDR1 and CDR2 are SGHNT and YYREEE (reference sequence).

This clone was seen only a few times. The V and J genes are TRBV19 and TRBJ1-1, with TRBD1 as a possible D gene (6 bases). Trimming left V 4 bases short and J 3 bases short, with 15 bases between. The CDR3 has 15 residues. The germline V gene encodes CDR1 LNHDA and CDR2 SQIVND (reference sequence). The CDR3 loop reads CASSSGTNKYTEAFF. CDR3 nucleotide sequence: TGTGCCAGTAGTAGTGGGACAAACAAATACACTGAAGCTTTCTTT.

The chain is built from TRBV19 and TRBJ1-1; TRBD1 might be the D (5 bases). CDR1 LNHDA and CDR2 SQIVND come from the germline V gene (reference sequence). CDR3 size: 13 residues. Trimming pared 3 bases from V and 3 bases from J, leaving 8 bases between. The DNA for the CDR3 is TGTGCCAGTAGTATGGGGCCCTACACTGAAGCTTTCTTT. Protein sequence: CASSMGPYTEAFF.

V is TRBV9 and J is TRBJ2-3; the D gene is possibly TRBD2 (5 bases). Germline V gives CDR1 SGDLS, CDR2 YYNGEE. There are 16 residues in the CDR3. V lost 3 bases to trimming and J lost 0 bases, with 14 bases between them. This chain's CDR3 is CASSGESPGSTDTQYF. In DNA, the CDR3 is TGTGCCAGCAGCGGAGAGTCCCCGGGGAGCACAGATACGCAGTATTTT. Using reference TRBV9 and TRBJ2-3 for the parts outside the CDR3, the full variable domain is DSGVTQTPKHLITATGQRVTLRCSPRSGDLSVYWYQQSLDQGLQFLIQYYNGEERAKGNILERFSAQQFPDLHSELNLSSLELGDSALYFCASSGESPGSTDTQYFGPGTRLTVL.

This clone was seen a handful of times. The chain has TRBV9 and TRBJ2-5; TRBD2 is a possible D gene (6 bases). The CDR3 has 16 amino acids. V lost 1 base, J lost 1 base, and 14 bases lay in between. Germline loops: CDR1 SGDLS, CDR2 YYNGEE. CDR3 residues: CASSVSFLASQETQYF. The CDR3 nucleotides read TGTGCCAGCAGCGTATCTTTCCTAGCGTCCCAAGAGACCCAGTACTTC.

By frequency in the sample, this clone is medium-sized (0.01 to 0.1%). This chain uses TRBV5-1 with TRBJ2-7, with D tentatively TRBD1 (6 bases). Per germline, CDR1 SGHRS and CDR2 YFSETQ. CDR3 length: 12 amino acids. Trimming removed 5 bases from V and 4 bases from J, with 10 bases in between. CDR3 amino acids: CASREQGYEQYF. As DNA, the CDR3 is TGCGCCAGCAGAGAACAGGGTTACGAGCAGTACTTC.

Sample share makes this clone medium-sized. V is TRBV4-1 and J is TRBJ2-5, with 10 bases that match TRBD1. The CDR3 is 18 residues long. J gave up 3 bases and V 3 bases, and 13 bases lay outside the gene matches. CDR1 is MGHRA and CDR2 is YSYEKL in the germline V gene. CDR3 amino acids: CASSQRGQGSLGKETQYF. As DNA, the CDR3 is TGCGCCAGCAGCCAGAGGGGACAGGGGAGTTTGGGGAAAGAGACCCAGTACTTC.

The chain has TRBV19 and TRBJ2-7; 8 bases are shared with TRBD2. This CDR3 has 14 residues. The ends lost 1 base at V and 7 bases at J; junction bases unmatched: 6. Germline V gives CDR1 LNHDA, CDR2 SQIVND (reference sequence). CDR3 loop: CASSIGAGAGEQYF. DNA of the CDR3: TGTGCCAGTAGTATAGGAGCGGGAGCTGGGGAGCAGTACTTC.